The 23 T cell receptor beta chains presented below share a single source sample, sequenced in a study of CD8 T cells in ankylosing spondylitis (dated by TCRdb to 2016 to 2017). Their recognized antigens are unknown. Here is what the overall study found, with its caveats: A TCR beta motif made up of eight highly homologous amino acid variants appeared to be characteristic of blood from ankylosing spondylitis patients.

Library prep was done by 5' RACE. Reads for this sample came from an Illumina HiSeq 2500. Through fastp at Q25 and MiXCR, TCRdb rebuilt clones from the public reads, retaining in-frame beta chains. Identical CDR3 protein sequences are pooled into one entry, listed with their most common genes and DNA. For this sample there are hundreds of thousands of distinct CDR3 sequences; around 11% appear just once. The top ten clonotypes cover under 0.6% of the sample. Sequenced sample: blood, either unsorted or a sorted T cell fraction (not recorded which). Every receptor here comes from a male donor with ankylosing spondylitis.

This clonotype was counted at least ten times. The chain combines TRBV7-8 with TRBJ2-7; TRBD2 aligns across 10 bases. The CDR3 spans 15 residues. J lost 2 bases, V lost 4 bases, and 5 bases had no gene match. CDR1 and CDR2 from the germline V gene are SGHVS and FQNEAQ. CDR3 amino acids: CASSYGLADAYEQYF. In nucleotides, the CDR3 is TGTGCCAGCAGCTACGGACTAGCGGATGCCTACGAGCAGTACTTC.

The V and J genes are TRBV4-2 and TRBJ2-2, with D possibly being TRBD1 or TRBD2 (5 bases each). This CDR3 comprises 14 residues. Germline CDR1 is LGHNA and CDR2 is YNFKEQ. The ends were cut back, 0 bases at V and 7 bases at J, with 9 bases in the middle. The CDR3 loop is CASSQERGDGELFF. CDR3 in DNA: TGTGCCAGCAGCCAAGAGAGAGGGGACGGGGAGCTGTTTTTT.

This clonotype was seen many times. The CDR3 DNA reads as TGTGCCAGCAGCCCCCCCCAGGGACGGAACAATGAGCAGTTCTTC. Its protein product is CASSPPQGRNNEQFF. The V gene is TRBV9, the J gene TRBJ2-1; either TRBD1 or TRBD2 may supply D (5 bases each). Trimming took off 4 bases at V and 5 bases at J, with 16 bases between the two ends. Looked up from germline, CDR1 is SGDLS and CDR2 is YYNGEE. This CDR3 comprises 15 residues.

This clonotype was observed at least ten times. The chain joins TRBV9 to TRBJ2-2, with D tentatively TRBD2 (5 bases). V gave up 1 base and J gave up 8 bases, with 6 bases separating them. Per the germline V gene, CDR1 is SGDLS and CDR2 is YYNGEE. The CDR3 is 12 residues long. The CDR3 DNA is TGTGCCAGCAGCGTACGGAGGGGGGAGCTGTTTTTT. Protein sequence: CASSVRRGELFF.

CDR3 region: CSASGTAISYNEQFF. The CDR3 DNA reads TGCAGTGCTAGCGGGACAGCGATCTCCTACAATGAGCAGTTCTTC. This rearrangement joins TRBV20-1 to TRBJ2-1; 7 nucleotides line up with TRBD1. This CDR3 contains 15 residues. Looked up from germline, CDR1 is DFQATT and CDR2 is SNEGSKA (reference sequence). V gave up 3 bases and J gave up 0 bases; unmatched junction bases: 5.

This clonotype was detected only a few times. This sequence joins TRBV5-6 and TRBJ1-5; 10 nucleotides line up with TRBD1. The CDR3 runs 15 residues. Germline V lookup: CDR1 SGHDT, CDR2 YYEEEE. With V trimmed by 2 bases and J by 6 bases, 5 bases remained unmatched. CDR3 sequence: CASSFGWTGGQPQHF. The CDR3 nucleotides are TGTGCCAGCAGCTTTGGATGGACAGGGGGTCAGCCCCAGCATTTT.

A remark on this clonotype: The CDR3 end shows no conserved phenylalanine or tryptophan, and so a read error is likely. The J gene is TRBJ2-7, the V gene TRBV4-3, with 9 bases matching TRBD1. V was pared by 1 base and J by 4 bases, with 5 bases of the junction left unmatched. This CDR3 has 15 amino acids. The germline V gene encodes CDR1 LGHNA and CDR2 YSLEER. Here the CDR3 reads CASSQVRQGGYEQYL. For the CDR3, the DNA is TGCGCCAGCAGCCAAGTCAGACAGGGGGGATACGAGCAGTACCTC.

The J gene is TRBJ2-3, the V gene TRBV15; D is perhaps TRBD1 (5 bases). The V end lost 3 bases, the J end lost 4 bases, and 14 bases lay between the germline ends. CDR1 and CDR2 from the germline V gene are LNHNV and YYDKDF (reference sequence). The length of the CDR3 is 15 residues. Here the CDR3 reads CATSSTGSRPDTQYF. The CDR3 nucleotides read TGTGCCACCAGCAGTACAGGATCCCGTCCAGATACGCAGTATTTT.

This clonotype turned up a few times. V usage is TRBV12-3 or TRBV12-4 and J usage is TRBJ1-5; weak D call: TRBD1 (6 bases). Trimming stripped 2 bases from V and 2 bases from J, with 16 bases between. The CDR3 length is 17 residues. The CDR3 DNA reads TGTGCCAGCAGTTTAACAAGAGGGGGTAGGGGCAATCAGCCCCAGCATTTT. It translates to CASSLTRGGRGNQPQHF.

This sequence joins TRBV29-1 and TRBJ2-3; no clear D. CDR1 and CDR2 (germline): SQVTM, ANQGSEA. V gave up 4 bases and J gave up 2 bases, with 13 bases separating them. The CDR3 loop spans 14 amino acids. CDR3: CSVGPTAFTDTQYF. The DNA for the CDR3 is TGCAGCGTTGGCCCAACCGCATTCACAGATACGCAGTATTTT.

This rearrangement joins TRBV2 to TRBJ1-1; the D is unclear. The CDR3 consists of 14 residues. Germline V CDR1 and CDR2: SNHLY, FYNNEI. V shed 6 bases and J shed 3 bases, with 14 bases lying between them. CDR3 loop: CASRALGSDTEAFF. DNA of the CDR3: TGTGCCAGCAGAGCATTGGGATCGGACACTGAAGCTTTCTTT.

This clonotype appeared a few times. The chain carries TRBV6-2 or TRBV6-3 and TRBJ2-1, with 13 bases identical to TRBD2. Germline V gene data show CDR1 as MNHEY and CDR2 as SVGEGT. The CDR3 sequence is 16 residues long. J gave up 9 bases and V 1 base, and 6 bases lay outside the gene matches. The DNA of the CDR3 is TGTGCCAGCAGTTACTTGGGACTAGCGGGATTGAGTGAGCAGTTCTTC. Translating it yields CASSYLGLAGLSEQFF.

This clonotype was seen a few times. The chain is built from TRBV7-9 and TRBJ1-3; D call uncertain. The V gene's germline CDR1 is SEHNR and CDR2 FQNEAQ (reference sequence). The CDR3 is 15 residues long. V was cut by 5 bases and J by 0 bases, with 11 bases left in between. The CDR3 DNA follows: TGTGCCAGCAGCCACGGACCGATCTCTGGAAACACCATATATTTT. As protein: CASSHGPISGNTIYF.

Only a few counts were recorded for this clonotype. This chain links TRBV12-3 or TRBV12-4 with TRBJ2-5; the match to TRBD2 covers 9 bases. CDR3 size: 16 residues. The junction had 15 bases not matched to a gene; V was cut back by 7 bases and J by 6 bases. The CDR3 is CASTRAREGLGKTQYF. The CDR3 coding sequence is TGTGCCAGCACCCGGGCGCGGGAGGGCCTGGGAAAGACCCAGTACTTC.

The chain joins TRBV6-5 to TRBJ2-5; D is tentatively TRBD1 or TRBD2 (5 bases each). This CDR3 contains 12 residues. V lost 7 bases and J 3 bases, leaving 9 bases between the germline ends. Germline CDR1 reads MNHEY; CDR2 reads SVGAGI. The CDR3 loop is CASMGVEETQYF. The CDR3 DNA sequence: TGTGCCAGCATGGGGGTGGAAGAGACCCAGTACTTC.

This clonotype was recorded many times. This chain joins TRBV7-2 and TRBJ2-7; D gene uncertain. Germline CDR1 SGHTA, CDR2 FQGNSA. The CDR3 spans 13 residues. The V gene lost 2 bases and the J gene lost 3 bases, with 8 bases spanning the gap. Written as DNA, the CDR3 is TGTGCCAGCAGCTTATTGAGAGGCTACGAGCAGTACTTC. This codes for CASSLLRGYEQYF. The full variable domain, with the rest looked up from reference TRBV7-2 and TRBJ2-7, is GAGVSQSPSNKVTEKGKDVELRCDPISGHTALYWYRQSLGQGLEFLIYFQGNSAPDKSGLPSDRFSAERTGGSVSTLTIQRTQQEDSAVYLCASSLLRGYEQYFGPGTRLTVT.

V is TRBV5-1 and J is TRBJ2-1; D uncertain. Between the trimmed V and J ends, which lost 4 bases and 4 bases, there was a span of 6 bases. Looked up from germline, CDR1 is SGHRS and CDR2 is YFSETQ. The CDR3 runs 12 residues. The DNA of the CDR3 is TGCGCCAGCAGCGCGCTTTACAATGAGCAGTTCTTC. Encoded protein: CASSALYNEQFF. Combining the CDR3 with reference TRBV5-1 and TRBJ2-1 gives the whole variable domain KAGVTQTPRYLIKTRGQQVTLSCSPISGHRSVSWYQQTPGQGLQFLFEYFSETQRNKGNFPGRFSGRQFSNSRSEMNVSTLELGDSALYLCASSALYNEQFFGPGTRLTVL.

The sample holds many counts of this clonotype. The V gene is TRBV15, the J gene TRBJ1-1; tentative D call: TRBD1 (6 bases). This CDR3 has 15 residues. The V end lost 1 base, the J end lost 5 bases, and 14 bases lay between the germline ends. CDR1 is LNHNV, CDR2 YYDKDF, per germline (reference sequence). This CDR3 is CATSRAATGWTEAFF. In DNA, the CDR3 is TGTGCCACCAGCAGAGCGGCAACAGGGTGGACTGAAGCTTTCTTT.

The CDR3 protein is CASSPTGLAGNTIYF. The CDR3 region has the DNA TGTGCCAGCAGTCCAACAGGTTTAGCTGGAAACACCATATATTTT. The chain is built from TRBV12-3 or TRBV12-4 and TRBJ1-3; possibly TRBD1 for D (5 bases). V lost 5 bases, J lost 2 bases, and 13 bases lay in between. The CDR3 covers 15 residues.

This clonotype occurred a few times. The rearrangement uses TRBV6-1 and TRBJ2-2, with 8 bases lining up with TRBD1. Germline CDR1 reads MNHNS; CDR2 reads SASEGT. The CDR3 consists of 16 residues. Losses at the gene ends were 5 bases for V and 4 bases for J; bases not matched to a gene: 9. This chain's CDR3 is CASSQRTGQVTGELFF. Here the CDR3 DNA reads TGTGCCAGCAGTCAGAGGACAGGGCAGGTCACCGGGGAGCTGTTTTTT.

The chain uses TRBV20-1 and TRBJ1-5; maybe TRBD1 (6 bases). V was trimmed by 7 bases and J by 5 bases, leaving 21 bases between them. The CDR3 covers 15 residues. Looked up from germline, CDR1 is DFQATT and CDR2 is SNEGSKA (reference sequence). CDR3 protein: CSVTEGGWADQPQHF. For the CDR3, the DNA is TGCAGTGTCACGGAGGGGGGGTGGGCGGATCAGCCCCAGCATTTT.

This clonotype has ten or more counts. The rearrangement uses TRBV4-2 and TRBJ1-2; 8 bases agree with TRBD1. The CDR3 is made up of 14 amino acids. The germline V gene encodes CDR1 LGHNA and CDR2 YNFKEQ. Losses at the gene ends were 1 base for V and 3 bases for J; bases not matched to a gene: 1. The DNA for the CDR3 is TGTGCCAGCAGCCAAGCGACAGGGGACTATGGCTACACCTTC. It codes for CASSQATGDYGYTF.

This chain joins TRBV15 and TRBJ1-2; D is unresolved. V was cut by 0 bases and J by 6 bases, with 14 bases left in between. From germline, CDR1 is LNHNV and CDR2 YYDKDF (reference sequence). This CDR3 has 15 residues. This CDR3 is CATSRDPAGDDGYTF. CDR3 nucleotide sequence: TGTGCCACCAGCAGAGACCCAGCCGGGGATGATGGCTACACCTTC.